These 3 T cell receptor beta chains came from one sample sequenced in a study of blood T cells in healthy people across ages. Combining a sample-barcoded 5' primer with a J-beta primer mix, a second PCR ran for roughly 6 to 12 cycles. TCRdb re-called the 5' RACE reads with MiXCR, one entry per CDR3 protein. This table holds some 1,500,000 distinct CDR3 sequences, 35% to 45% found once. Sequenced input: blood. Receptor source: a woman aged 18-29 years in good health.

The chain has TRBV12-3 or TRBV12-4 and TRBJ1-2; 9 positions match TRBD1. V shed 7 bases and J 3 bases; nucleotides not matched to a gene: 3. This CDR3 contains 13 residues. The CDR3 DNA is TGTGCCAGCACCACAGGGGGCTACTATGGCTACACCTTC. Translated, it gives CASTTGGYYGYTF.

The CDR3 DNA follows: TGCGCCAGCAGCCAAGATCCGGGTCTTGGTGAAAAACTGTTTTTT. This codes for CASSQDPGLGEKLFF. The chain combines TRBV4-3 with TRBJ1-4; D call uncertain. Germline CDR1 is LGHNA and CDR2 is YSLEER. V lost 0 bases and J 7 bases, leaving 12 bases between the germline ends. CDR3 length equals 15 residues.

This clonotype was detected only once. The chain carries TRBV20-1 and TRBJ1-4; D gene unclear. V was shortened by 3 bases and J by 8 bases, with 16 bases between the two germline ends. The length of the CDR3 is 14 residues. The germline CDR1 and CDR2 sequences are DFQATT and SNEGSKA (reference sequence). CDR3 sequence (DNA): TGCAGTGCTAGCTCCGGGGTTCTGGGAGAAAAACTGTTTTTT. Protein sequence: CSASSGVLGEKLFF.